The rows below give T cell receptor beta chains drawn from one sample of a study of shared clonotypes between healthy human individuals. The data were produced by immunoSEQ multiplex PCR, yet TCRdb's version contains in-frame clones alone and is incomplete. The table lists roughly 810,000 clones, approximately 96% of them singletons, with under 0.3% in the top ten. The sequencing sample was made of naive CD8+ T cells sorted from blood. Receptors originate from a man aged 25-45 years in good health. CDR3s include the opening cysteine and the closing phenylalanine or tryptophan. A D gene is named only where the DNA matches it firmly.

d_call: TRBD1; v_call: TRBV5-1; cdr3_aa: CASSEGAKYNEQFF
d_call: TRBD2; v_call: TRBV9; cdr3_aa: CASSGSGLATSSYNEQFF
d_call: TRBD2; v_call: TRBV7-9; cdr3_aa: CASSDTVGLARYEQFF
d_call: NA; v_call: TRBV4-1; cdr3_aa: CASSQYVGQETQYF
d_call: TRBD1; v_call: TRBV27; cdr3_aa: CASSLNRGRETQYF
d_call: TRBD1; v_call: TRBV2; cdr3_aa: CASRVPAGQGGRRAGANVLTF
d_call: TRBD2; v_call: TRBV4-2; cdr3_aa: CASSQDWTSGDNEQFF
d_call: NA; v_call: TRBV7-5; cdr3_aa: CVRSFPGANYGYTF
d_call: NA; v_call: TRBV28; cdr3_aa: CASSPREGTVNTEAFF
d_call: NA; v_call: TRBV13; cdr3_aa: CASSNTPGAGTEGLTNTGELFF
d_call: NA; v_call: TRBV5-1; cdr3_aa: CASSQGTNTGELFF
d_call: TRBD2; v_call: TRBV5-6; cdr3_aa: CASSPWERGYNEQFF
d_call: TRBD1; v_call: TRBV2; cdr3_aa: CASSGEGAGYGYTF
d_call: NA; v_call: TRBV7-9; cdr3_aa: CASSWEEGEQFF
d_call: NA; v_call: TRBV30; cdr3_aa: CAWGPAQYF
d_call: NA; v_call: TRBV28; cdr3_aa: CASRTERAGMNTEAFF
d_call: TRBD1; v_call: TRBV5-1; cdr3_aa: CASSAGTAFLSGELFF
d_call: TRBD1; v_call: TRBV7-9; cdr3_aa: CASSYTGGRGYEQYF
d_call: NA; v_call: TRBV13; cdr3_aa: CASSLTEGQNYNEQFF
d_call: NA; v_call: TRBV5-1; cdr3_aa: CASSVGPPGAIIRSNTGELFF
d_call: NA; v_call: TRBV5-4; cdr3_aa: CASSLRGGNEKLFF
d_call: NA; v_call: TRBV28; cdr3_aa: CASSLLGRMDTQYF
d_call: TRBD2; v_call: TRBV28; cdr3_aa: CASSDPGLAGVAVYEQYF
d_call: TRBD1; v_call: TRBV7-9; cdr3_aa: CASSRRTGEIREQYF
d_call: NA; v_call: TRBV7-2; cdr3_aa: CASSLVDFQYEQYF
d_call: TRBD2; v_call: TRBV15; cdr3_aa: CATSPEGTLLAGGGADTQYF
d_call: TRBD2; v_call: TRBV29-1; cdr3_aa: CSAYSSTSGRVDEQYF
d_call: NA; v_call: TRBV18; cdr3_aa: CASSRDSYEQYF
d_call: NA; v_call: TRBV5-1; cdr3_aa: CASSLGSNTEAFF
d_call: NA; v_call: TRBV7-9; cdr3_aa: CASSGGDRLAWTGELFF
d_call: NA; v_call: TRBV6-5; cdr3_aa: CASSINGLNQPQHF
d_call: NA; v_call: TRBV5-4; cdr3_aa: CAPPISGDSNQPQHF
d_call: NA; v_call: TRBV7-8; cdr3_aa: CASSLTHETQYF
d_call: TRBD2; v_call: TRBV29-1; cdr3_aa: CSVEGGTSGSYEQYF
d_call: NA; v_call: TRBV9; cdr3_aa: CASSGGNTGELFF
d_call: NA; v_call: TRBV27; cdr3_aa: CASSLQYNYEQYF
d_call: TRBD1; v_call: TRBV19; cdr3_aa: CASSWTGIANEKLFF
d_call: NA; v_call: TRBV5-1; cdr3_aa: CASSHGYEQYF
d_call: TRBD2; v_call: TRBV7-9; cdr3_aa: CASSLSTSGRSYEQFF
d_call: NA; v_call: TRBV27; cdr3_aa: CASSPLGGGYEQYF